These 5 T cell receptor beta chains were all obtained from the same sample, sequenced in a study of cytomegalovirus exposure and HLA in healthy donors. PCR primers comprised 60 Vbeta and 13 Jbeta primers. Method: immunoSEQ multiplex PCR; TCRdb's copy keeps in-frame clones and lacks some. This table holds hundreds of thousands of clones, about 81% found once. Sequencing used PBMCs. These receptor sequences come from a man aged 40-49 years in good health and CMV-seropositive.

The rearrangement links TRBV7-9 to TRBJ1-1, with 7 bases aligning to TRBD1. V was pared by 6 bases and J by 4 bases, with 17 bases of the junction left unmatched. Germline lookup yields CDR1 SEHNR and CDR2 FQNEAQ (reference sequence). The CDR3 has 17 residues. The CDR3 is CASSNEGALTPGTEAFF. The CDR3 coding sequence is TGTGCCAGCAGTAACGAGGGGGCGCTTACACCGGGCACTGAAGCTTTCTTT.

The V gene is TRBV19, the J gene TRBJ2-4; D remains ambiguous. V was clipped by 6 bases and J by 0 bases, with 12 bases between them. The CDR3 contains 15 residues. Per germline, CDR1 LNHDA and CDR2 SQIVND (reference sequence). CDR3 in DNA: TGTGCCAGTAGGAACCTTAAGCTAGCCAAAAACATTCAGTACTTC. As protein: CASRNLKLAKNIQYF.

Of note for this clone: One junction end does not reproduce the germline sequence, and a read error may be involved. The V gene is TRBV27, the J gene TRBJ2-7; TRBD1 is a possible D gene (5 bases). The CDR3 consists of 13 residues. Germline V gene data show CDR1 as MNHEY and CDR2 as SMNVEV (reference sequence). The DNA of the CDR3 is TGTGCCGGCAGTTTATCGTACAGGTACGAGCAGTACTTC. The encoded protein is CAGSLSYRYEQYF.

Only a few counts were recorded for this clone. The rearrangement links TRBV18 to TRBJ2-2; D not resolved. The CDR3 is 11 amino acids. Germline V gene data show CDR1 as KGHSH and CDR2 as LQKENI. V was shortened by 3 bases and J by 13 bases, with 9 bases between the two germline ends. The chain's CDR3 is CASSPGESLFF. The CDR3 DNA reads TGTGCCAGCTCACCGGGCGAATCGCTGTTTTTT. Full variable domain (remainder filled in from reference TRBV18 and TRBJ2-2): NAGVMQNPRHLVRRRGQEARLRCSPMKGHSHVYWYRQLPEEGLKFMVYLQKENIIDESGMPKERFSAEFPKEGPSILRIQQVVRGDSAAYFCASSPGESLFFGEGSRLTVL.

This chain joins TRBV5-6 and TRBJ2-3, with TRBD1 as a possible D gene (6 bases). This CDR3 spans 17 amino acids. Looked up from germline, CDR1 is SGHDT and CDR2 is YYEEEE. Trimming pared 0 bases from V and 0 bases from J, leaving 14 bases between. CDR3 DNA sequence: TGTGCCAGCAGCTTGGTAAGCAGGGGAACTAGCACAGATACGCAGTATTTT. Its protein product is CASSLVSRGTSTDTQYF.